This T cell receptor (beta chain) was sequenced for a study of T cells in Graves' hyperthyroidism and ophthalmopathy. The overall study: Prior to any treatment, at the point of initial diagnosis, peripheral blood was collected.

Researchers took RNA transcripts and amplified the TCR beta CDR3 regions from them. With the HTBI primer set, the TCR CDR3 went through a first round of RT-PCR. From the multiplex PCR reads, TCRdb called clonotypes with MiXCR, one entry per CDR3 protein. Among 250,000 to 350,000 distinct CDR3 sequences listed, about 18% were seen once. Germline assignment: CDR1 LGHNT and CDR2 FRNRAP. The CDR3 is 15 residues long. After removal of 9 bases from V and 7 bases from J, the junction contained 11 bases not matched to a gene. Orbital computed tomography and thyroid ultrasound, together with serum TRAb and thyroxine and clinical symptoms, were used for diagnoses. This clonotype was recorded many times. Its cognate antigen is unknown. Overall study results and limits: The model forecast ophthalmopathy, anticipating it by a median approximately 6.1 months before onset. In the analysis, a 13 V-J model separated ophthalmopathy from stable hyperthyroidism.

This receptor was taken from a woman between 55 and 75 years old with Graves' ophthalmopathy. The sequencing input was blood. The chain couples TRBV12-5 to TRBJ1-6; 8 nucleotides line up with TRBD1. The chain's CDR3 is CASKFRQGSNSPLHF. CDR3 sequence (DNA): TGTGCTAGCAAATTCCGACAGGGGTCAAATTCACCCCTCCACTTT.